A single sample gave rise to the 16 T cell receptor beta chains below, sequenced in a study of esophageal squamous cell carcinoma under preoperative chemotherapy. The time point denotes: after preoperative PTX-NDP chemotherapy. TCRdb itself ran the PCR reads through MiXCR, one entry per CDR3 protein. The sample comprises about 32,000 distinct CDR3 sequences, around 50% of which are singletons, and 20% to 25% rests with the top ten. The biological material was taken from a patient given preoperative chemotherapy. The receptors come from a human donor with esophageal squamous cell carcinoma. The donor label of this sample is uncertain.

The rearrangement uses TRBV7-3 and TRBJ2-3, with TRBD2 matching 7 bases. V gave up 0 bases and J gave up 6 bases; unmatched junction bases: 6. Germline lookup yields CDR1 SGHTA and CDR2 FQGTGA. This CDR3 comprises 15 residues. This CDR3 is CASSLTGGESDTQYF. The CDR3 DNA reads TGTGCCAGCAGCTTAACGGGGGGGGAATCGGATACGCAGTATTTT.

This clonotype was seen more than once but under ten times. J is TRBJ2-3 and V is TRBV6-1; 10 positions agree with TRBD2. Trimming removed 4 bases from V and 3 bases from J; junction bases left unmatched: 7. Germline V gene sequence: CDR1 MNHNS, CDR2 SASEGT. The CDR3 totals 16 residues. The CDR3 reads CASSVSSGSGTDTQYF. CDR3 coding DNA: TGTGCCAGCAGTGTATCTAGCGGGAGTGGGACAGATACGCAGTATTTT.

The gene calls are TRBV6-1 and TRBJ2-3; D ambiguous. This CDR3 is 15 amino acids long. V was trimmed by 8 bases and J by 12 bases, leaving 27 bases between them. Germline loops: CDR1 MNHNS, CDR2 SASEGT. The CDR3 region is CASVSGTCATNTQYF. CDR3 nucleotides: TGTGCCAGCGTCTCGGGCACGTGTGCCACAAACACTCAGTATTTT.

With regard to this clonotype: A much larger clone sits a single nucleotide away, making a read error possible. The chain links TRBV5-4 to TRBJ2-5, with D possibly TRBD1 on 5 matching bases. The CDR3 is made up of 13 amino acids. The V end was cut by 4 bases, the J end by 5 bases, with 12 bases between. Germline V gene data show CDR1 as SGHNT and CDR2 as YYREEE (reference sequence). CDR3 bases: TGTGCCAGCAGCAAGACAGCCCACGAGACCCAGTACTTC. Its translation: CASSKTAHETQYF.

The V gene is TRBV7-9, the J gene TRBJ2-7, with D uncertain. The J call may be in error: the DNA end matches TRBJ2-1 better. From germline, CDR1 is SEHNR and CDR2 FQNEAQ (reference sequence). CDR3 length equals 12 residues. The CDR3 reads CASSFGSSEQFF. The CDR3 DNA sequence: TGTGCCAGCAGCTTCGGCTCGTCTGAGCAGTTCTTC.

This clonotype was counted many times. CDR3 nucleotide sequence: TGTGCCAGCAGCTTAGATAAGGGGGCGACGACTGAAGCTTTCTTT. It specifies CASSLDKGATTEAFF. The gene calls are TRBV7-2 and TRBJ1-1; 7 bases match TRBD1. The CDR3 sequence is 15 residues long. The V gene end was trimmed by 1 base and the J gene end by 5 bases; junction bases not matched to a gene: 7. The germline V gene encodes CDR1 SGHTA and CDR2 FQGNSA.

Concerning this clonotype itself: The junction shows a germline mismatch at one end, possibly a read error. The chain employs TRBV10-3 and TRBJ2-4; unclear D gene. Germline-derived CDR1 and CDR2 are ENHRY and SYGVKD. CDR3 length equals 14 residues. In DNA form, the CDR3 reads TGTGGCATCACGGCGCGACGAGCCATCGATACGCAGTACTTC. Translating gives CGITARRAIDTQYF.

This clonotype was seen only a few times. The junction does not match germline at one end; this may be a read error. The V gene is TRBV7-6, the J gene TRBJ2-3; tentatively, D is TRBD1 (5 bases). Germline values: CDR1 SGHVS, CDR2 FNYEAQ. There are 14 residues in the CDR3. The CDR3 nucleotides are TGTGCCGGCAGCTGGGGCGGTGTCACAGATACGCAGTATTTC. Protein: CAGSWGGVTDTQYF. The full variable domain, with the rest looked up from reference TRBV7-6 and TRBJ2-3, is GAGVSQSPRYKVTKRGQDVALRCDPISGHVSLYWYRQALGQGPEFLTYFNYEAQQDKSGLPNDRFSAERPEGSISTLTIQRTEQRDSAMYRCAGSWGGVTDTQYFGPGTRLTVL.

The V call is TRBV7-2, the J call TRBJ2-5; D possibly corresponds to TRBD2 (5 bases). The J call may not be correct, given that the DNA end is closer to TRBJ2-3. CDR1 and CDR2 (germline): SGHTA, FQGNSA. This CDR3 spans 15 amino acids. The CDR3 DNA is TGTGCCAGCAGCTTAGGGGCCGGGGTCCAGGAGACCCAGTATTTT. Protein product: CASSLGAGVQETQYF.

The J gene is TRBJ1-2, the V gene TRBV6-2 or TRBV6-3; D unclear. The CDR3 consists of 14 residues. The germline V and J ends were trimmed by 2 bases and 1 base, with 8 bases remaining between them. Germline assignment: CDR1 MNHEY and CDR2 SVGEGT. The CDR3 here is CASSYGRGNYGYTF. The CDR3 DNA reads as TGTGCCAGCAGTTACGGCCGGGGTAACTATGGCTACACCTTC.

The V gene is TRBV7-2, the J gene TRBJ2-5, with D perhaps TRBD1 or TRBD2 (6 bases each). Looked up from germline, CDR1 is SGHTA and CDR2 is FQGNSA. This CDR3 region has 18 residues. V gave up 1 base and J gave up 0 bases, with 18 bases separating them. Here the CDR3 reads CASSLEGPGGSDQETQYF. DNA for the CDR3: TGTGCCAGCAGCTTAGAGGGCCCCGGGGGCAGTGACCAAGAGACCCAGTACTTC.

The chain uses TRBV7-2 and TRBJ2-7, with 7 bases fitting TRBD1. Germline CDR1 is SGHTA and CDR2 is FQGNSA. CDR3 length equals 15 residues. V gave up 7 bases and J gave up 2 bases; unmatched junction bases: 11. This chain's CDR3 is CASKHDRDSAYEQYF. The CDR3 DNA is TGTGCCAGCAAACATGACCGGGACAGCGCCTACGAGCAGTACTTC. The complete variable domain, with remaining parts taken from reference TRBV7-2 and TRBJ2-7, reads GAGVSQSPSNKVTEKGKDVELRCDPISGHTALYWYRQSLGQGLEFLIYFQGNSAPDKSGLPSDRFSAERTGGSVSTLTIQRTQQEDSAVYLCASKHDRDSAYEQYFGPGTRLTVT.

About this clonotype itself: Its ends do not fully match the called genes, so a read error is possible. The chain couples TRBV12-3 or TRBV12-4 to TRBJ2-2; tentative D call: TRBD2 (5 bases). This CDR3 comprises 15 residues. In DNA form, the CDR3 reads TGTGCCAGCAGGATCGGGCTAGAGGGCACCGATGAGCAGTTTTTT. This gives the protein CASRIGLEGTDEQFF.

The V call is TRBV18, the J call TRBJ2-5; D unclear. The germline gives CDR1 KGHSH, CDR2 LQKENI. The CDR3 is 10 amino acids. The ends were cut back, 6 bases at V and 2 bases at J, with 1 base in the middle. CDR3 DNA: TGTGCCAGCTCGCAAGAGACCCAGTACTTC. This codes for CASSQETQYF.

Of note for this clonotype: The junction departs from the called germline gene at one end, perhaps through a read error. The rearrangement uses TRBV7-8 and TRBJ2-3, with D possibly matching TRBD1 (5 bases). Germline-derived CDR1 and CDR2 are SGHVS and FQNEAQ. This CDR3 spans 12 amino acids. The CDR3 sequence: CASRWGKNMQYF. In nucleotides, the CDR3 is TGTGCCAGCCGGTGGGGCAAAAACATGCAGTATTTC.

J is TRBJ2-3 and V is TRBV28; 7 bases are a match to TRBD2. From germline, CDR1 is MDHEN and CDR2 SYDVKM. The CDR3 extends over 14 amino acids. The DNA of the CDR3 is TGTGCGGGCAGCGGGGTAGCAGACACAGATACGCAGTATTTT. Translated, it gives CAGSGVADTDTQYF.